A selection of T cell receptor beta chains follows, all from one sample in a study of cytomegalovirus exposure and HLA in healthy donors. TCRdb's table, derived via immunoSEQ multiplex PCR, lists solely in-frame clones and lacks some. The table has about 97,000 clones, less than 90% seen once. Sequenced material: PBMCs. These receptors were taken from a middle-aged man in good health and CMV-seronegative. The CDR3 runs from the conserved cysteine through the conserved F or W. The order of the fields is CDR3 DNA, CDR3 protein, J gene, V gene, D gene, clone size. A D gene is named only where the DNA matches it firmly. The size of a clone is reported for some rows only, either as once, few or many, or as a class for expanded clones.

TGTGCCAGCAGCCCCCAGACAGGTGGAAACACCATATATTTT	CASSPQTGGNTIYF	TRBJ1-3	TRBV7-3	-	few
TGTGCCAGAAGCTTATCGGGACTTAACTATGGCTACACCTTC	CARSLSGLNYGYTF	TRBJ1-2	TRBV7-5	-	-
TGTGCCAGCACCGGGGAGGTAAACCGGGGAAACCAGCCCCAGCATTTT	CASTGEVNRGNQPQHF	TRBJ1-5	TRBV5-6	-	-
TGTGCCAGCAGCTTAAAGGTGGGACTCTCGGCAACAGAGAACACTGAAGCTTTCTTT	CASSLKVGLSATENTEAFF	TRBJ1-1	TRBV7-8	-	-
TGTGCCAGCAGCTCGCGCCGTAGCACAGATACGCAGTATTTT	CASSSRRSTDTQYF	TRBJ2-3	TRBV11-1	-	-
TGCGCCAGCAGCCTGACTAGCGGTGGGACAGATACGCAGTATTTT	CASSLTSGGTDTQYF	TRBJ2-3	TRBV5-1	TRBD2	-
TGTGCCAGCAGCCAAAGACTCACAGATACGCAGTATTTT	CASSQRLTDTQYF	TRBJ2-3	TRBV9	-	few
TGTGCCACCAGCAGAGCTCACGGACTTAACTATGGCTACACCTTC	CATSRAHGLNYGYTF	TRBJ1-2	TRBV15	-	-
TGTGCCAGCTCACGAGGACAGGAGAATGAAAAACTGTTTTTT	CASSRGQENEKLFF	TRBJ1-4	TRBV18	TRBD1	-
TGTGCCAGCAGGTGGACAGGGTTGAACATTCAGTACTTC	CASRWTGLNIQYF	TRBJ2-4	TRBV2	TRBD1	-
TGTGCCAGCAGTTTAGGACAGGGCTTATTGTCTGAAGCTTTCTTT	CASSLGQGLLSEAFF	TRBJ1-1	TRBV27	TRBD1	-
TGCGCCAGCAGCTTGACGAGGACAGGGGGCGACACCGGGGAGCTGTTTTTT	CASSLTRTGGDTGELFF	TRBJ2-2	TRBV5-1	TRBD1	-
TGTGCCTTACACTTCGACAGGCCGACCTACAATGAGCAGTTCTTC	CALHFDRPTYNEQFF	TRBJ2-1	TRBV30	-	-
TGTGCCAGTTCCGGGACAGGGCTTCAGCCCCAGCATTTT	CASSGTGLQPQHF	TRBJ1-5	TRBV19	TRBD1	once
TGTGCCAGCAGCTTGGCCTCTACTGAAGCTTTCTTT	CASSLASTEAFF	TRBJ1-1	TRBV5-6	-	few
TGTGCCAGCAGTTTGACAGGGAATGTAGATTCACCCCTCCACTTT	CASSLTGNVDSPLHF	TRBJ1-6	TRBV6-5	TRBD1	-
TGCGCCAGCTCCGGAGGAAGTACAGATACGCAGTATTTT	CASSGGSTDTQYF	TRBJ2-3	TRBV5-1	-	-
TGCAGCGTTGAGGGGGGGATTTATGGCTACACCTTC	CSVEGGIYGYTF	TRBJ1-2	TRBV29-1	-	-
TGCGCCAGCAGCCAAGCGAGTAGCAATCAGCCCCAGCATTTT	CASSQASSNQPQHF	TRBJ1-5	TRBV4-1	-	-
TGTGCCAGTAGTGGACAGTGGGGCTACACCTTC	CASSGQWGYTF	TRBJ1-2	TRBV19	-	-
TGCGCCAGCAGTCAATTCCGGACAGCGGCTCTCTATAATTCACCCCTCCACTTT	CASSQFRTAALYNSPLHF	TRBJ1-6	TRBV23-1	-	-
TGCAGCGTTGAGGAAATCCATGGGACAGGGGGATACAATGAGCAGTTCTTC	CSVEEIHGTGGYNEQFF	TRBJ2-1	TRBV29-1	TRBD1	-
TGCAGCGCCGGGGGGTATAATTCACCCCTCCACTTT	CSAGGYNSPLHF	TRBJ1-6	TRBV29-1	-	-
TGCGCCAGCAGCCAAGGACTATCTGGAAACACCATATATTTT	CASSQGLSGNTIYF	TRBJ1-3	TRBV4-1	-	-
TGTGCCAGCAGCTTGGAGGGGATCGGTAATTCACCCCTCCACTTT	CASSLEGIGNSPLHF	TRBJ1-6	TRBV5-8	-	-
TGTGCCAGCAGTTTTCGACAGTTGAACACTGAAGCTTTCTTT	CASSFRQLNTEAFF	TRBJ1-1	TRBV28	-	-
TGTGCTAGCAGCCACGGCCGGGACAGATCAATAGATACGCAGTATTTT	CASSHGRDRSIDTQYF	TRBJ2-3	TRBV7-7	TRBD1	few
TGTGCCAGCAGCTTAGGTAGGCCCCAGGGGGCGCAAGATACGCAGTATTTT	CASSLGRPQGAQDTQYF	TRBJ2-3	TRBV7-2	TRBD1	few
TGTGCCAGCAGCCACACTCGGGGGGGAACACTGAACACTGAAGCTTTCTTT	CASSHTRGGTLNTEAFF	TRBJ1-1	TRBV5-8	-	-
TGTGCCAGCAGCGTAGCTACCCTGACTAGCGGAATCACAGATACGCAGTATTTT	CASSVATLTSGITDTQYF	TRBJ2-3	TRBV9	TRBD2	-
TGTGCTAGTGGTTACAGGGGGCTTTCGGGCGAGCAGTACTTC	CASGYRGLSGEQYF	TRBJ2-7	TRBV12-5	TRBD1	-
TGCGCCAGCAGTCCCGTAGGGCAGGGTACTGAAGCTTTCTTT	CASSPVGQGTEAFF	TRBJ1-1	TRBV4-1	-	-
TGCAGTGCTACCCACAGGGCAGAGCAGTACTTC	CSATHRAEQYF	TRBJ2-7	TRBV20-1	-	-
TGTGCCAGCAGCGCATCTAGCGGGGGGGCCCTAATCAGGTCAACAGATACGCAGTATTTT	CASSASSGGALIRSTDTQYF	TRBJ2-3	TRBV7-3	TRBD2	-
TGTGCTAGCAGCCAAGGGCCAGTTAAGGGGCAAGAGACCCAGTACTTC	CASSQGPVKGQETQYF	TRBJ2-5	TRBV7-7	-	-
TGTGCCAGCAGCCCGACTGACCCCGAACGAGAGACTAATGAAAAACTGTTTTTT	CASSPTDPERETNEKLFF	TRBJ1-4	TRBV7-9	-	-
TGTGCCTGGAGTGTGGTCAGGCAGAACACTGAAGCTTTCTTT	CAWSVVRQNTEAFF	TRBJ1-1	TRBV30	-	-
TGTGCCAGGGGGGGACTAGCGTCTAGCACAGATACGCAGTATTTT	CARGGLASSTDTQYF	TRBJ2-3	TRBV2	TRBD2	-
TGTGCCAGCAGCTTACTAGCGGGGTCCTACGAGCAGTACTTC	CASSLLAGSYEQYF	TRBJ2-7	TRBV7-3	TRBD2	-
TGTGCCTGGAGCGCACTTCTCAGGGGATCTGGTTCACCCCTCCACTTT	CAWSALLRGSGSPLHF	TRBJ1-6	TRBV30	-	-
TGTGCCAGCTCACCACCGGGGGGGGCTTCTTCAACGCAGTATTTT	CASSPPGGASSTQYF	TRBJ2-3	TRBV18	-	-